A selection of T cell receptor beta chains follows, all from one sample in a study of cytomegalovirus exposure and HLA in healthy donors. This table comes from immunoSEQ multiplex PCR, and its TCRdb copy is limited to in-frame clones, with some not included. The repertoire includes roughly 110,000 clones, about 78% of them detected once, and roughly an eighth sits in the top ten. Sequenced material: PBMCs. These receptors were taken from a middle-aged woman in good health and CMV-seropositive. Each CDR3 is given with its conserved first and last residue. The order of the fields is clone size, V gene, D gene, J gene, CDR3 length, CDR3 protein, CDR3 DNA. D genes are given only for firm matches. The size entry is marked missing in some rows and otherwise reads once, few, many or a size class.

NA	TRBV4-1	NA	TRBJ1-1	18	CASSPSMRGGRVNTEAFF	TGCGCCAGCAGCCCGTCGATGAGGGGGGGCCGCGTGAACACTGAAGCTTTCTTT
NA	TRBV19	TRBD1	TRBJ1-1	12	CASSRQGPEAFF	TGTGCCAGTAGTCGACAGGGTCCTGAAGCTTTCTTT
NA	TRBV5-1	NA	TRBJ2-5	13	CASSLGRVETQYF	TGCGCCAGCAGCTTAGGGCGGGTAGAGACCCAGTACTTC
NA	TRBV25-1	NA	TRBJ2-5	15	CASSPAPPGQETQYF	TGTGCCAGCAGTCCAGCCCCACCCGGGCAAGAGACCCAGTACTTC
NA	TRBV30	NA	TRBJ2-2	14	CAWSPYAGAGELFF	TGTGCCTGGAGTCCATACGCAGGGGCCGGGGAGCTGTTTTTT
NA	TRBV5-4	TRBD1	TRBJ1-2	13	CASSFRGNYGYTF	TGTGCCAGCAGCTTCAGGGGGAACTATGGCTACACCTTC
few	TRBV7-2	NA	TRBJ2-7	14	CASSPRGGSYEQYF	TGTGCCAGCAGCCCGCGAGGAGGTTCCTACGAGCAGTACTTC
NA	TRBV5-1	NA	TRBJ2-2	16	CASSWAGGRNTGELFF	TGCGCCAGCAGCTGGGCCGGGGGGCGTAATACCGGGGAGCTGTTTTTT
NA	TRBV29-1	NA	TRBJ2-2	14	CSVMPQRGTRELFF	TGCAGCGTTATGCCACAAAGAGGTACCCGGGAGCTGTTTTTT
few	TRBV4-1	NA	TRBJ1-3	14	CASSRLGVEGTIYF	TGCGCCAGCAGCCGACTAGGGGTTGAGGGAACCATATATTTT
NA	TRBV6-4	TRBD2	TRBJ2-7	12	CASSEQGGKQYF	TGTGCCAGCAGTGAGCAGGGAGGGAAGCAGTACTTC
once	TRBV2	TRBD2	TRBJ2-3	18	CASSDVWRGSRSTDTQYF	TGTGCCAGCAGTGATGTTTGGCGGGGGAGTAGGAGCACAGATACGCAGTATTTT
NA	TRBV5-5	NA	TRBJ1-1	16	CASRHYLDSMNTEAFF	TGTGCCAGCAGACATTATTTAGACAGCATGAACACTGAAGCTTTCTTT
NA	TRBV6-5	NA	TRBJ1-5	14	CASSFREGGLPQHF	TGTGCCAGCAGCTTCCGGGAGGGAGGCTTGCCCCAGCATTTT
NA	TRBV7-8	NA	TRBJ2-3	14	CASSLSTGTDTQYF	TGTGCCAGCAGCTTATCCACAGGGACAGATACGCAGTATTTT
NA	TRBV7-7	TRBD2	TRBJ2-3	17	CASSLGLSGGGTDTQYF	TGTGCCAGCAGCCTCGGCCTTAGCGGGGGTGGCACAGATACGCAGTATTTT
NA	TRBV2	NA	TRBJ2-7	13	CASGDRVLYEQYF	TGTGCCAGCGGAGACAGAGTATTATACGAGCAGTACTTC
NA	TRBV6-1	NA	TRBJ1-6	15	CASSEVERGNSPLHF	TGTGCCAGCAGTGAAGTGGAGAGAGGTAATTCACCCCTCCACTTT
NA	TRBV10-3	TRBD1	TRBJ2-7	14	CAISESGQGYEQYF	TGTGCCATCAGTGAATCGGGACAGGGCTACGAGCAGTACTTC
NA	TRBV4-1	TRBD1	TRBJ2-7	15	CASSQNPTGSYEQYF	TGCGCCAGCAGCCAAAACCCGACAGGGAGCTACGAGCAGTACTTC
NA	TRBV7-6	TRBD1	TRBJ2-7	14	CASSLVTGDYEQYF	TGTGCCAGCAGCTTAGTTACAGGGGACTACGAGCAGTACTTC
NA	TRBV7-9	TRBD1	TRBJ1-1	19	CSSSLRAIRQGIRSTEAFF	TGTTCCAGCAGCCTTCGCGCCATCCGACAGGGAATTAGGAGTACTGAAGCTTTCTTT
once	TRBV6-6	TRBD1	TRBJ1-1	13	CASSYYRGSEAFF	TGTGCCAGCAGTTACTACAGGGGTTCTGAAGCTTTCTTT
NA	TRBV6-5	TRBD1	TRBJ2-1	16	CASSYSTGQGNREQFF	TGTGCCAGCAGTTACTCGACCGGACAGGGTAACCGCGAGCAGTTCTTC
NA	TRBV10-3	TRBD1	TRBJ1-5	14	CAISPTGGNQPQHF	TGTGCCATCAGCCCGACAGGGGGCAATCAGCCCCAGCATTTT
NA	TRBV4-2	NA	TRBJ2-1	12	CASSQDDSFQFF	TGTGCCAGCAGCCAAGATGACAGTTTCCAGTTCTTC
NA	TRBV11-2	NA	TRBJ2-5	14	CASSLGGGSETQYF	TGTGCCAGCAGCTTGGGGGGGGGCTCGGAGACCCAGTACTTC
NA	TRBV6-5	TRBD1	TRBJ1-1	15	CASRPGTGLNTEAFF	TGTGCCAGCAGACCCGGGACAGGTCTGAACACTGAAGCTTTCTTT
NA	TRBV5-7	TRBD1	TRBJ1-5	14	CASSFTGGSQPQHF	TGTGCCAGCAGCTTTACAGGGGGCAGCCAGCCCCAGCATTTT
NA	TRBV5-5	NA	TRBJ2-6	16	CASSLASGSGANVLTF	TGTGCCAGCAGCTTGGCGAGCGGCTCTGGGGCCAACGTCCTGACTTTC
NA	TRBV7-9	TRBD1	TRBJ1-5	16	CASSFVGQEQNQPQHF	TGTGCCAGCAGCTTTGTTGGACAGGAGCAGAATCAGCCCCAGCATTTT
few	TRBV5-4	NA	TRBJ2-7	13	CASSLGGGREQYF	TGTGCCAGCAGCTTGGGGGGAGGCCGCGAGCAGTACTTC
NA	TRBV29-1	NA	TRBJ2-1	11	CSGINSDEQFF	TGCAGCGGCATAAACTCCGATGAGCAGTTCTTC
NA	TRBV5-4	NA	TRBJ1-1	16	CASSLDLTRSETEAFF	TGTGCCAGCAGCTTGGACCTAACCCGAAGCGAGACTGAAGCTTTCTTT
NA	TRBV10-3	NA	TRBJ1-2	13	CAISESTGYGYTF	TGTGCCATCAGTGAGTCGACGGGCTATGGCTACACCTTC